The TCR beta chain under discussion was sequenced for a study of blood T cell repertoires in COVID-19. Some clones are missing from TCRdb's copy, which holds only in-frame ones; the method was immunoSEQ multiplex PCR. The sample lists around 150,000 clones; approximately 83% were seen once. Germline CDR1 reads SQVTM; CDR2 reads ANQGSEA. CDR3 size: 10 residues. The sample comprised peripheral blood. This clonotype was sampled from a man aged 70-80 years with acute or convalescent COVID-19. This sequence joins TRBV29-1 and TRBJ2-1; D remains ambiguous. The CDR3 nucleotides are TGCAGTTTTGGCCACAATGAGCAGTTCTTC. Its translation is CSFGHNEQFF.